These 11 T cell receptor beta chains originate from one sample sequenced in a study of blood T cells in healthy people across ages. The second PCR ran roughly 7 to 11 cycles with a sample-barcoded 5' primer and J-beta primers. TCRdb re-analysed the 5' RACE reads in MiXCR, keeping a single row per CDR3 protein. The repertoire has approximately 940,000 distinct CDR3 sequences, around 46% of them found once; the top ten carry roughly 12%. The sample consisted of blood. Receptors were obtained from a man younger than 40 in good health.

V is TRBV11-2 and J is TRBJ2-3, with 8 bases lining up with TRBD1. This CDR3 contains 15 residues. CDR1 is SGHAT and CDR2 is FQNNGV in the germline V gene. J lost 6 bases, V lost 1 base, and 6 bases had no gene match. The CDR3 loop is CASSLVQGAWDTQYF. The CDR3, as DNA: TGTGCCAGCAGCTTAGTCCAGGGGGCCTGGGATACGCAGTATTTT.

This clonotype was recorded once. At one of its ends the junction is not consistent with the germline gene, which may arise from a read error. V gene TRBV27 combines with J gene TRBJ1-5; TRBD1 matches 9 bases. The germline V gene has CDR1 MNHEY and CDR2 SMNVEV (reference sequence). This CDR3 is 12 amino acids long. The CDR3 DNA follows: TGTGCCAGCAGGGACAGGGGAAAGCCCCGGCATTTT. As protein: CASRDRGKPRHF.

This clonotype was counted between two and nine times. DNA for the CDR3: TGCAGTGCTAGAGATGGACCCCAAGAGACCCAGTACTTC. Translated: CSARDGPQETQYF. This chain joins TRBV20-1 and TRBJ2-5; D is ambiguous. Germline V gene lookup returns CDR1 DFQATT and CDR2 SNEGSKA (reference sequence). Trimming removed 0 bases at V and 1 base at J, with 6 bases between. This CDR3 spans 13 amino acids.

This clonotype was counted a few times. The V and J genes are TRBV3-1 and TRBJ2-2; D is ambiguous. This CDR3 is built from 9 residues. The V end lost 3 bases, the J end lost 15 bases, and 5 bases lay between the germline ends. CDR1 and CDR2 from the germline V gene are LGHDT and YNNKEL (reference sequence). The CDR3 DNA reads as TGTGCCAGCAGCCATGGAGTGTTTTTT. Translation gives CASSHGVFF.

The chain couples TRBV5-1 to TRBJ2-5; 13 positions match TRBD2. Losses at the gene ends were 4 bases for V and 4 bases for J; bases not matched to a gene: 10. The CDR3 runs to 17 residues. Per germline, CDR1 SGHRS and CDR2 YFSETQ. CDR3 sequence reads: CASSTTTSGGAGETQYF. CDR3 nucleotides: TGCGCCAGCAGCACGACCACTAGCGGGGGGGCTGGAGAGACCCAGTACTTC.

The CDR3 protein is CASSMSLLNSYEQYF. CDR3 sequence (DNA): TGTGCCAGCAGTATGTCCCTCTTGAATTCCTACGAGCAGTACTTC. The chain has TRBV6-5 and TRBJ2-7; D is undetermined. V was trimmed by 5 bases and J by 1 base, leaving 15 bases between them. This CDR3 has 15 residues. Germline V gives CDR1 MNHEY, CDR2 SVGAGI.

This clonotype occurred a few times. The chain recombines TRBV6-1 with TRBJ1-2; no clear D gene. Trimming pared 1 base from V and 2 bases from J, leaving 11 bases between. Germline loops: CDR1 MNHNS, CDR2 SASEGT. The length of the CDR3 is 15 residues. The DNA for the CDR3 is TGTGCCAGCAGTGAAGGTGGCAGCCAAAACTATGGCTACACCTTC. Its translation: CASSEGGSQNYGYTF.

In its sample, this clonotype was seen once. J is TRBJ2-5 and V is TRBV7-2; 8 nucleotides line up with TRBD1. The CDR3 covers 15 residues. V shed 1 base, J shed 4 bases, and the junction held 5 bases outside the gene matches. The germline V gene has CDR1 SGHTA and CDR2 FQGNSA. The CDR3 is CASSLVDRAAETQYF. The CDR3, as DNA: TGTGCCAGCAGCTTAGTGGACAGGGCAGCAGAGACCCAGTACTTC. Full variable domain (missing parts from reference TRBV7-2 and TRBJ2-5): GAGVSQSPSNKVTEKGKDVELRCDPISGHTALYWYRQSLGQGLEFLIYFQGNSAPDKSGLPSDRFSAERTGGSVSTLTIQRTQQEDSAVYLCASSLVDRAAETQYFGPGTRLLVL.

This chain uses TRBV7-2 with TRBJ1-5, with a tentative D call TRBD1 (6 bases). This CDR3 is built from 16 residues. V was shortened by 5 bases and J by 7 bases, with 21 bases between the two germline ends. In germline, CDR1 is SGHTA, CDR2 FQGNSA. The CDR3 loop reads CASSLRSRDRGQPQHF. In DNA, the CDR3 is TGTGCCAGCAGCCTCCGGTCCCGGGATAGGGGGCAGCCCCAGCATTTT.

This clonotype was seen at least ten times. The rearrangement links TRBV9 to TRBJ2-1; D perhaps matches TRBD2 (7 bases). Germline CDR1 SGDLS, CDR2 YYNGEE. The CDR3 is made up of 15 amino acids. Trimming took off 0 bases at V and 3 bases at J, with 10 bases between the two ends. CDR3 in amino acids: CASSVEGGVYNEQFF. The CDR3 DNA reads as TGTGCCAGCAGCGTAGAAGGGGGGGTCTACAATGAGCAGTTCTTC.

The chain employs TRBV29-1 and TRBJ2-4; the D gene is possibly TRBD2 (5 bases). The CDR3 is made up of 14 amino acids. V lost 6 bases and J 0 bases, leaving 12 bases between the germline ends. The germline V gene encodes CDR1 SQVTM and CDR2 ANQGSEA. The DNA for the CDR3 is TGCAGCGTAAGGGAGTCGTTAGCCAAAAACATTCAGTACTTC. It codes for CSVRESLAKNIQYF.